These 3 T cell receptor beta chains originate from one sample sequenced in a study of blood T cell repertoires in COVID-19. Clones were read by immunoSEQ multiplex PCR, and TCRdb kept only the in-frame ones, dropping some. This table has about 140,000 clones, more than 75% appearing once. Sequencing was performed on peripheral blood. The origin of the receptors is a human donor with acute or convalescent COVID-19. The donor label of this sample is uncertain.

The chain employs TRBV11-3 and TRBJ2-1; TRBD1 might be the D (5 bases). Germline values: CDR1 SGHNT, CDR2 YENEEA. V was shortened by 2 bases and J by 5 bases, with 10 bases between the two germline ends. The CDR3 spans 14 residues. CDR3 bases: TGTGCCAGCAGCTTAAGGGGTAGCAACAATGAGCAGTTCTTC. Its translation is CASSLRGSNNEQFF.

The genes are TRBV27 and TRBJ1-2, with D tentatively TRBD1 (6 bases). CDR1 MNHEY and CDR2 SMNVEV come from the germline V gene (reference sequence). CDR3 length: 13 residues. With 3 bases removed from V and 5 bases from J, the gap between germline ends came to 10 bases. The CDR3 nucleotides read TGTGCCAGCAGTTTTGGGCAGGGGTATGGCTACACCTTC. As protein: CASSFGQGYGYTF.

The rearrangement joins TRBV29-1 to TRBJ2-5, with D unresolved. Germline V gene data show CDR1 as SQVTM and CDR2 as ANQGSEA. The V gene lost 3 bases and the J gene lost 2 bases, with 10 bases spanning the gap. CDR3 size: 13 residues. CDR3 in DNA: TGCAGCGTTGATCTGGCAGAACAAGAGACCCAGTACTTC. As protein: CSVDLAEQETQYF.